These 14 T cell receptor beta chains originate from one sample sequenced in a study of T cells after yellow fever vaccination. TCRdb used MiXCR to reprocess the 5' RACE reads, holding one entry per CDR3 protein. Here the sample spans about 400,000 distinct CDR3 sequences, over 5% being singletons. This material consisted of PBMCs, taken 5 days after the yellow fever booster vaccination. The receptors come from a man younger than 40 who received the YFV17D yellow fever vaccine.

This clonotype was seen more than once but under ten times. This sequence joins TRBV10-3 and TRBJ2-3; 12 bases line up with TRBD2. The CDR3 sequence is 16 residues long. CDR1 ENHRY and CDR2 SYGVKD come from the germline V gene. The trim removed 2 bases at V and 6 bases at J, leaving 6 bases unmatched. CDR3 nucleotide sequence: TGTGCCATCAGTGAGCCGACTAGCGGGAGAGGTGATACGCAGTATTTT. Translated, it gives CAISEPTSGRGDTQYF.

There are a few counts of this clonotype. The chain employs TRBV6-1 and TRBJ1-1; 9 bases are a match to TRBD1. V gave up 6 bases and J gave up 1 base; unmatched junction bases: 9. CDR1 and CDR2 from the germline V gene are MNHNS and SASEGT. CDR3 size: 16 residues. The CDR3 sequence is CASRDLGQGKNTEAFF. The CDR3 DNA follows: TGTGCCAGCAGGGACCTCGGACAGGGGAAGAACACTGAAGCTTTCTTT.

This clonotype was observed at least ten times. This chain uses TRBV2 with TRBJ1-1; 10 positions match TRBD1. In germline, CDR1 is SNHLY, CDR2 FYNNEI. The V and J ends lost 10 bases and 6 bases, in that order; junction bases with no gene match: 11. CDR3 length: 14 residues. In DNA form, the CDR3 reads TGTGCCACCAAAACTTCGACAGGGGGCCCTGAAGCTTTCTTT. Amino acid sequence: CATKTSTGGPEAFF.

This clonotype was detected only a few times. This CDR3 reads CASSLARARRTVNEQFF. The CDR3 DNA is TGTGCCAGCAGCTTAGCGAGGGCTCGCCGGACAGTCAATGAGCAGTTCTTC. This chain uses TRBV7-2 with TRBJ2-1; D may be TRBD1 (6 bases). The V gene's germline CDR1 is SGHTA and CDR2 FQGNSA. Trimming stripped 0 bases from V and 6 bases from J, with 18 bases between. The CDR3 covers 17 residues.

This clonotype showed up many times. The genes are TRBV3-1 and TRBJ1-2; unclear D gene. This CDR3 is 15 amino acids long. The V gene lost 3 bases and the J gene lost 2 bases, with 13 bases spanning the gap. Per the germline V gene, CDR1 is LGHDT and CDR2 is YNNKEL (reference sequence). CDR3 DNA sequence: TGTGCCAGCAGCCACGCCGGGCGAGGGAACTATGGCTACACCTTC. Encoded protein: CASSHAGRGNYGYTF.

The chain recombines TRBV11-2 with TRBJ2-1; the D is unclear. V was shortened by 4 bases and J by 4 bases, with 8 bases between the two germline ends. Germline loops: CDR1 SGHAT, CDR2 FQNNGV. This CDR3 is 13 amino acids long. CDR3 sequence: CASSSGGYNEQFF. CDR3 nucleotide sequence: TGTGCCAGCAGCTCCGGCGGTTACAATGAGCAGTTCTTC.

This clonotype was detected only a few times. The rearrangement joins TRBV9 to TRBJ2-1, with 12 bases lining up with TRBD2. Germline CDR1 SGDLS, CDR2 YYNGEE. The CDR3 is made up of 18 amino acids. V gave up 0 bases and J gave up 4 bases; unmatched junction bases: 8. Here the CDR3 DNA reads TGTGCCAGCAGCGTAGCCCCGACTAGCGGGAGTGGGTACAATGAGCAGTTCTTC. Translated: CASSVAPTSGSGYNEQFF.

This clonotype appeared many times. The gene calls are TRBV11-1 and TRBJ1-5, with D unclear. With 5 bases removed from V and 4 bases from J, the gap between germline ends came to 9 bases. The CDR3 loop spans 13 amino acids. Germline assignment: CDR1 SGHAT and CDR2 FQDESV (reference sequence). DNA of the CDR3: TGTGCCAGCAGCCCCAATCGAAATCAGCCCCAGCATTTT. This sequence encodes CASSPNRNQPQHF.

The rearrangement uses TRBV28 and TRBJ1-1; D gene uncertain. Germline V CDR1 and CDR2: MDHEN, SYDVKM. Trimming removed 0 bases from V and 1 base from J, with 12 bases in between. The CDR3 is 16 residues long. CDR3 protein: CASSLWAETQNTEAFF. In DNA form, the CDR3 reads TGTGCCAGCAGTTTATGGGCGGAAACCCAGAACACTGAAGCTTTCTTT. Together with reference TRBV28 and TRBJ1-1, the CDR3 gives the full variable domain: DVKVTQSSRYLVKRTGEKVFLECVQDMDHENMFWYRQDPGLGLRLIYFSYDVKMKEKGDIPEGYSVSREKKERFSLILESASTNQTSMYLCASSLWAETQNTEAFFGQGTRLTVV.

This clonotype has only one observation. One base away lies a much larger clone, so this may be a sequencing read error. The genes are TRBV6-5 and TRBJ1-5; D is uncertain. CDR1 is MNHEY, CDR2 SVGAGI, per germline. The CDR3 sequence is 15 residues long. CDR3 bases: TGTGCCAGCAGTTACTCACCAATCGGCAATCAGCCCCGGCATTTT. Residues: CASSYSPIGNQPRHF.

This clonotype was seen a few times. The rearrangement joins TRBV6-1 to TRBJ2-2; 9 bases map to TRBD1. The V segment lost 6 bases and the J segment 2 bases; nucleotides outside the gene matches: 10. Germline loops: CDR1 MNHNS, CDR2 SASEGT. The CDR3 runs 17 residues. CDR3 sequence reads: CASRREPGQGNTGELFF. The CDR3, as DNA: TGTGCCAGCAGACGCGAACCGGGACAGGGTAACACCGGGGAGCTGTTTTTT.

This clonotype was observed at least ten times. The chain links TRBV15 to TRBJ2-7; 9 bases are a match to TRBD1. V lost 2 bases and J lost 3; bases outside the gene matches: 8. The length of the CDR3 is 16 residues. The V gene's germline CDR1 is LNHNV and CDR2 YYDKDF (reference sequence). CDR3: CATSRNPGQGFYEQYF. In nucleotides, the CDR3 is TGTGCCACCAGCAGAAATCCGGGACAGGGTTTCTACGAGCAGTACTTC.

The CDR3, as DNA: TGTGCCAGCAGCCCCCGGGGTAGCGCGAATGAGCAGTTCTTC. This translates into CASSPRGSANEQFF. The chain joins TRBV7-6 to TRBJ2-1; tentative D call: TRBD2 (5 bases). The CDR3 contains 14 residues. From germline, CDR1 is SGHVS and CDR2 FNYEAQ. The V end was cut by 5 bases, the J end by 7 bases, with 15 bases between. Variable domain in full (rest from reference TRBV7-6 and TRBJ2-1): GAGVSQSPRYKVTKRGQDVALRCDPISGHVSLYWYRQALGQGPEFLTYFNYEAQQDKSGLPNDRFSAERPEGSISTLTIQRTEQRDSAMYRCASSPRGSANEQFFGPGTRLTVL.

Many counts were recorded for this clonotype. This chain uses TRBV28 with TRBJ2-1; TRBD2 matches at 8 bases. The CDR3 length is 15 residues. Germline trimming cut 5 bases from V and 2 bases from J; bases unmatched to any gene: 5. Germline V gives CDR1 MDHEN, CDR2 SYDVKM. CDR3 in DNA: TGTGCCAGCAGTCCGCTGGGACTAGCCTACAATGAGCAGTTCTTC. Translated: CASSPLGLAYNEQFF. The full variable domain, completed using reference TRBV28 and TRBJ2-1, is DVKVTQSSRYLVKRTGEKVFLECVQDMDHENMFWYRQDPGLGLRLIYFSYDVKMKEKGDIPEGYSVSREKKERFSLILESASTNQTSMYLCASSPLGLAYNEQFFGPGTRLTVL.